This T cell receptor (beta chain) was recorded in a study of T-cell reconstitution after alpha-beta-depleted transplantation in children. V gave up 0 bases and J gave up 3 bases; unmatched junction bases: 9. Looked up from germline, CDR1 is LNHNV and CDR2 is YYDKDF (reference sequence). The CDR3 consists of 17 residues. The TCRbeta library incorporated unique molecular identifiers. MiXCR, applied by TCRdb to the PCR reads, yields one record per CDR3 protein. Of about 370,000 distinct CDR3 sequences in the sample, roughly 20% were seen once. The sequencing used PBMCs from the stem cell graft donor, collected from the stem cell graft. The TCR was taken from a human donor who donated a stem cell graft to a child with acute myeloid leukemia. This chain connects TRBV15 to TRBJ2-5; TRBD2 agrees at 8 bases. The CDR3 is CATSRDSQRGLEETQYF. CDR3 DNA: TGTGCCACCAGCAGAGATAGCCAGCGGGGGTTAGAAGAGACCCAGTACTTC. Together with reference TRBV15 and TRBJ2-5, the CDR3 gives the full variable domain: DAMVIQNPRYQVTQFGKPVTLSCSQTLNHNVMYWYQQKSSQAPKLLFHYYDKDFNNEADTPDNFQSRRPNTSFCFLDIRSPGLGDTAMYLCATSRDSQRGLEETQYFGPGTRLLVL.